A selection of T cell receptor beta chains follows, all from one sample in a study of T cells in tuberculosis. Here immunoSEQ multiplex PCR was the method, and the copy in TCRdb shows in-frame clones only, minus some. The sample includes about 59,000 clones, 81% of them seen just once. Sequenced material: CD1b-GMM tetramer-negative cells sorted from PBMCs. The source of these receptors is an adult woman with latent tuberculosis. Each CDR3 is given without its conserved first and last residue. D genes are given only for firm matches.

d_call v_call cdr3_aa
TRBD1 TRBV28 ASSARGRVSGANVLT
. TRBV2 ASKSPTGTEAF
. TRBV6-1 ASGLGGDQPQH
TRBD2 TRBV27 ASSFRLAGGGSTGELF
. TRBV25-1 ASSEYRWGGETEAF
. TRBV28 ASSPLGQGEQPQH
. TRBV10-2 ASRAQGSYEQY
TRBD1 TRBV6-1 ASSVGQGAGNTIY
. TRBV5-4 ASTTGTRGGDEQF
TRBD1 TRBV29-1 SSRQGLSDEQY
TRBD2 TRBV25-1 ASSEKAGKASGANVLT
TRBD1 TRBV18 ASSPPGQGISPLH
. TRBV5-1 ASSFRLASEQY
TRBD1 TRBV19 ASTHQGDEAF
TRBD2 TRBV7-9 ASSLRTSGRAYEQY
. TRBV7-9 ASRGAEGIDTQY
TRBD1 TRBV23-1 ASKQGLFNSPLH
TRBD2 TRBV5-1 ASSPGTSGSAQY
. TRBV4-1 ASSTSGVQNGYT
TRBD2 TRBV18 ASSPRASGRAGDPKDTQY
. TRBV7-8 ASSLAGGNTEAF
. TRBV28 ASSFSTQPQH
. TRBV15 ATSALGGLQH
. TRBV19 ASSIVRLRDYGYT
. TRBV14 ASSQRAASNTGELF
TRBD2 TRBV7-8 ASTPWLADSYEQY
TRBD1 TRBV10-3 AIAPGKGAETQY
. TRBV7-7 ASSLAQGLIYEQY
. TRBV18 ASSPRRDPGDTEAF
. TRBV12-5 ASGIPTGMAYEQY
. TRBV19 ASSILGAGQPQH
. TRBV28 ASIANGGEQY
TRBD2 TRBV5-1 ASSLAEGGLAGEDTQY
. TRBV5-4 ASSLLLGANTDTQY
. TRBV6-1 ASSGRTANYEQY
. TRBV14 ASSTAGSLMYEQY
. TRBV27 ASRATGGNTIY
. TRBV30 AWSVIRGSGNTIY
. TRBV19 ASWGDLSQH
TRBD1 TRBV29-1 SVAPTGGGDYGYT
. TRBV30 AWSAPGDTQY
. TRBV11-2 ASSLDRRQPQH
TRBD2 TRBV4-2 ASSQEKGTRNEQY
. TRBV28 ASSGNYGYT
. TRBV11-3 ASSLDQGETQY
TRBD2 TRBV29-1 SVEGGSGSTDTQY
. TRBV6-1 ASSEAHAGENYGYT
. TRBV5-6 ASSLTGPYNEQF
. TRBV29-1 SVYTGTSTDTQY
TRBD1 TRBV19 ASSMGGQGAPGANVLT
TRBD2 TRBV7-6 ASSSSGSTDTQY
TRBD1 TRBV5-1 ASSLGTGMGTDTQY
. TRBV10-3 AIREGGADTQY
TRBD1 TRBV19 ASIPKGQGATEAF
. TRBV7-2 ASSTAQGYSGNQPQH
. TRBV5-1 ASSRLTGTTNTEAF